These 5 T cell receptor beta chains came from one sample sequenced in a study of blood T cell repertoires in COVID-19. Libraries were prepared by immunoSEQ multiplex PCR; TCRdb keeps only in-frame clonotypes and omits some of them. Found here are 220,000 or so clones, around three quarters of them singletons; the top ten hold around 5.1%. The specimen was peripheral blood. These receptors all come from a woman aged 65 to 85 with acute or convalescent COVID-19.

This clone showed up just a few times. This same CDR3 is encoded by further DNA sequences in the sample. The DNA of the CDR3 is TGTGCCAGCAGTTTATCGGGGACAGGCAATCAGCCCCAGCATTTT. Its translation: CASSLSGTGNQPQHF. This chain links TRBV27 with TRBJ1-5; the match to TRBD1 covers 7 bases. J gave up 2 bases and V 0 bases, and 1 base lay outside the gene matches. Germline CDR1 and CDR2: MNHEY and SMNVEV (reference sequence). The CDR3 runs to 15 residues.

This clone was counted ten times or more. The chain couples TRBV3-1 (or the pseudogene TRBV3-2) to TRBJ1-3; D call uncertain. The CDR3 is 15 residues long. V lost 4 bases to trimming and J lost 1 base, with 11 bases between them. Per the germline V gene, CDR1 is LGHDT and CDR2 is YNNKEL (reference sequence). The DNA for the CDR3 is TGTGCCAGCAGCCTACTATTGAGGTCTGGAAACACCATATATTTT. Translated, it gives CASSLLLRSGNTIYF.

This clone came up once. The rearrangement links TRBV12-3 or TRBV12-4 to TRBJ2-3; 7 nucleotides agree with TRBD2. The CDR3 totals 13 residues. Trimming took 6 bases from V and 4 from J; bases not matched to a gene: 4. CDR3: CASSSSGADTQYF. CDR3 sequence (DNA): TGTGCCAGCAGCTCTAGCGGAGCAGATACGCAGTATTTT.

The rearrangement uses TRBV28 and TRBJ1-5, with D perhaps TRBD1 (5 bases). This CDR3 is 15 amino acids long. Per the germline V gene, CDR1 is MDHEN and CDR2 is SYDVKM. V lost 6 bases to trimming and J lost 2 bases, with 14 bases between them. CDR3 region: CASRGAAGGNQPQHF. The CDR3 bases are TGTGCCAGCAGAGGGGCCGCCGGCGGCAATCAGCCCCAGCATTTT.

The gene calls are TRBV18 and TRBJ2-1, with 8 bases aligning to TRBD1. Germline values: CDR1 KGHSH, CDR2 LQKENI. J gave up 6 bases and V 3 bases, and 4 bases lay outside the gene matches. The CDR3 covers 14 residues. Here the CDR3 DNA reads TGTGCCAGCTCACCGGACAGGGATGGCAATGAGCAGTTCTTC. Encoded protein: CASSPDRDGNEQFF.